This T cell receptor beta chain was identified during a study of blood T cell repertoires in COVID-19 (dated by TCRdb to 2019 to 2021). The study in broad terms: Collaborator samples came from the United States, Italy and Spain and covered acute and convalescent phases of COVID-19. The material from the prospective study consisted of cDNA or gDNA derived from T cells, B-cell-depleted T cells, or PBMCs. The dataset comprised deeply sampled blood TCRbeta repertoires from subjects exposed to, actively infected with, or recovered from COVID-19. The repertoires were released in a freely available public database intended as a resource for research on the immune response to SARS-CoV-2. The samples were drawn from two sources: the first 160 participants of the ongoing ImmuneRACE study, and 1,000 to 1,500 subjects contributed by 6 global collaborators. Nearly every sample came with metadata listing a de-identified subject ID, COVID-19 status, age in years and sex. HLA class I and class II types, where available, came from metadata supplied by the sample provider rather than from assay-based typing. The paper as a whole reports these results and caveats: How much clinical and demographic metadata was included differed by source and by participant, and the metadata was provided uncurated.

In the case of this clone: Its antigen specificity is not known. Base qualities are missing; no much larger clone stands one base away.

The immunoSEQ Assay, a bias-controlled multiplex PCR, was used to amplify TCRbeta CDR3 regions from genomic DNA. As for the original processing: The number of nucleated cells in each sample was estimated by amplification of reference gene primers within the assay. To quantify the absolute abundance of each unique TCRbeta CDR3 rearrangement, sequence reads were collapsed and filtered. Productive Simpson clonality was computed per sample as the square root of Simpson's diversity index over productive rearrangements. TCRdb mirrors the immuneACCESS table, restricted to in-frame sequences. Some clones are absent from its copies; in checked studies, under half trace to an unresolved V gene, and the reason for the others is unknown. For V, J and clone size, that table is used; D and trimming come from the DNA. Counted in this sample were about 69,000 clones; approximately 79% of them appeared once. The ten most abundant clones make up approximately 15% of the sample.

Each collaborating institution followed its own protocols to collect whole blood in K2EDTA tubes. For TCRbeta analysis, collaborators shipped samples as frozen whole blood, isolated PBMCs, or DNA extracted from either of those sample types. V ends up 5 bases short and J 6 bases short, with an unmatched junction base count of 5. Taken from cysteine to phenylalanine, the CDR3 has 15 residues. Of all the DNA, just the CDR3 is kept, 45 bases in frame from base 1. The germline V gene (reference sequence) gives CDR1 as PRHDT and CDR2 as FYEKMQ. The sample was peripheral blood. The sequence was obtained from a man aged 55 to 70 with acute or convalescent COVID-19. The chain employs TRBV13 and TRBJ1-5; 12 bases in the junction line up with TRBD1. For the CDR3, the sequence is CASSQGQGAFQPQHF. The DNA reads TGTGCCAGCAGCCAGGGACAGGGGGCATTTCAGCCCCAGCATTTT.